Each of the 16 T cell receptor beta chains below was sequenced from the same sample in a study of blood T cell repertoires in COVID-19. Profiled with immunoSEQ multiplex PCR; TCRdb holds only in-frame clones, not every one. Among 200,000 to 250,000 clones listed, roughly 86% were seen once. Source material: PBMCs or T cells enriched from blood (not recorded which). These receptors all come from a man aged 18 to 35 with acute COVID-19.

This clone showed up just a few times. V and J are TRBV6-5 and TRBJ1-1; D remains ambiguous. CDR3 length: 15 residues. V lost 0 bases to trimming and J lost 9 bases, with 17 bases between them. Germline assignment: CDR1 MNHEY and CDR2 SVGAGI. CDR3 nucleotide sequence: TGTGCCAGCAGTTACTCGAAGTCCGCGGAGGCCAAAGCTTTCTTT. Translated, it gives CASSYSKSAEAKAFF.

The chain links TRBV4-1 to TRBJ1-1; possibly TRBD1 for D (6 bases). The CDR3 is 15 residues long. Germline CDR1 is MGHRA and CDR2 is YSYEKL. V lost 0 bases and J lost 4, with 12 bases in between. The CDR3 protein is CASSQDTGKGTEAFF. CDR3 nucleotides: TGCGCCAGCAGCCAAGATACAGGGAAGGGCACTGAAGCTTTCTTT.

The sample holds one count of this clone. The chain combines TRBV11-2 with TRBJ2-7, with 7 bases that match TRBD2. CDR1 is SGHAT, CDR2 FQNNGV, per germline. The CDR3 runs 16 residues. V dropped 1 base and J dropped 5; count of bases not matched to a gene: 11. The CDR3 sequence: CASSLARRGRGHEQYF. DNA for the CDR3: TGTGCCAGCAGCTTAGCCCGTCGCGGGAGAGGTCACGAGCAGTACTTC. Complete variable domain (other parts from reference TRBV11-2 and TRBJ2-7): EAGVAQSPRYKIIEKRQSVAFWCNPISGHATLYWYQQILGQGPKLLIQFQNNGVVDDSQLPKDRFSAERLKGVDSTLKIQPAKLEDSAVYLCASSLARRGRGHEQYFGPGTRLTVT.

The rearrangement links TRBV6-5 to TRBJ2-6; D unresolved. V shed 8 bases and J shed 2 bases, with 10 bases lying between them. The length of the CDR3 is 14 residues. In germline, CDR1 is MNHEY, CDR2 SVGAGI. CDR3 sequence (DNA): TGTGCCAGCCCGAGGCGAACTGGGGCCAACGTCCTGACTTTC. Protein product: CASPRRTGANVLTF.

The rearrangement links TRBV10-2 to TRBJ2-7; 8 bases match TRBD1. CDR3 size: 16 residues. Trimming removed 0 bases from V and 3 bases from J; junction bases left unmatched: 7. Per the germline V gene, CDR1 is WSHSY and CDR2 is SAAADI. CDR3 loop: CASSESGQGGYYEQYF. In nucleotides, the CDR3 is TGCGCCAGCAGTGAGTCAGGACAGGGAGGATACTACGAGCAGTACTTC.

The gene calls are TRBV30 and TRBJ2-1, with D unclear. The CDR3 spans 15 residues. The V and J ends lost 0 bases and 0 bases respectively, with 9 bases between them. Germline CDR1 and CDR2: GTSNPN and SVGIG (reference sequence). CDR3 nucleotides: TGTGCCTGGAGTGTACCGAGGAGCTCCTACAATGAGCAGTTCTTC. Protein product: CAWSVPRSSYNEQFF.

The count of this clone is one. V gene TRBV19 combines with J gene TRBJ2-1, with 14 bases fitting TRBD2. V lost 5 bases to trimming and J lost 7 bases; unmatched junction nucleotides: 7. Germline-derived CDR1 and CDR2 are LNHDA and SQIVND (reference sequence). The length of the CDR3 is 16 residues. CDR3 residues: CASSPSTSGRGNEQFF. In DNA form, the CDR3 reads TGTGCCAGTAGTCCTTCGACTAGCGGGAGGGGTAATGAGCAGTTCTTC.

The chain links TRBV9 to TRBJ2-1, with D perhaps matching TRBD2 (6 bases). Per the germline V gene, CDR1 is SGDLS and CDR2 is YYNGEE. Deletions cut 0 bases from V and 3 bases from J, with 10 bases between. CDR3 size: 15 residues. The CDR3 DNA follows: TGTGCCAGCAGCGTAGCCGGGAGTCGCTACAATGAGCAGTTCTTC. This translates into CASSVAGSRYNEQFF.

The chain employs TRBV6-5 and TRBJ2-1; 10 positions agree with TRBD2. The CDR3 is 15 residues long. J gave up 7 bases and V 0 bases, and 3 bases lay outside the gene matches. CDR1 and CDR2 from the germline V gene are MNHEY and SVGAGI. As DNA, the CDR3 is TGTGCCAGCAGTTACTCAGCGGGAGGGGTAAATGAGCAGTTCTTC. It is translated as CASSYSAGGVNEQFF.

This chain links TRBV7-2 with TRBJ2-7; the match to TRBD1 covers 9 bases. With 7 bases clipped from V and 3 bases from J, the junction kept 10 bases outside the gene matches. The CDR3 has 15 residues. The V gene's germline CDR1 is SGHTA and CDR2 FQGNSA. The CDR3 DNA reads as TGTGCCAGCACGGGGGGACAGGGACTCATCTACGAGCAGTACTTC. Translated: CASTGGQGLIYEQYF.

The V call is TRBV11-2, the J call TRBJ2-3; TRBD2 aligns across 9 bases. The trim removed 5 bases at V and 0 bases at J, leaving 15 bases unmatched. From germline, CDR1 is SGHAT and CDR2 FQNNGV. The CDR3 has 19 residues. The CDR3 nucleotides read TGTGCCAGCAGCCACTATAGGGCCCTGACTAGCGGAAGCACAGATACGCAGTATTTT. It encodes CASSHYRALTSGSTDTQYF. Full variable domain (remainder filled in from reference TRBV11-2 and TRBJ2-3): EAGVAQSPRYKIIEKRQSVAFWCNPISGHATLYWYQQILGQGPKLLIQFQNNGVVDDSQLPKDRFSAERLKGVDSTLKIQPAKLEDSAVYLCASSHYRALTSGSTDTQYFGPGTRLTVL.

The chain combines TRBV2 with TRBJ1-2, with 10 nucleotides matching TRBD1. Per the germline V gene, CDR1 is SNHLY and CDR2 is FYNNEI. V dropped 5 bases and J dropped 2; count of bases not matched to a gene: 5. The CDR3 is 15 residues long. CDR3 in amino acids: CASSPRQGANYGYTF. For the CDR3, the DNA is TGTGCCAGCAGTCCCCGACAGGGGGCCAACTATGGCTACACCTTC.

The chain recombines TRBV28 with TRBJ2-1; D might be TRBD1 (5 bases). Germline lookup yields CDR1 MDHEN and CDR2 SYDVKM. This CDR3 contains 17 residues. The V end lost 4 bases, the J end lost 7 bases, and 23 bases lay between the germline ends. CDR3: CASSSRQPRADENEQFF. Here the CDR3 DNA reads TGTGCCAGCAGTTCCCGACAGCCCCGGGCAGACGAGAATGAGCAGTTCTTC.

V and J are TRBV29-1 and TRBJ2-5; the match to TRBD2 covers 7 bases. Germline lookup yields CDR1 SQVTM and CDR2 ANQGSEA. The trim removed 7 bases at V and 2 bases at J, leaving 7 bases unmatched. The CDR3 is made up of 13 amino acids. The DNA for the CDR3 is TGCAGCGCCCGGACTAGAGCGCAAGAGACCCAGTACTTC. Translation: CSARTRAQETQYF.

CDR3 in amino acids: CASSEAGATGSTASYEQYF. The CDR3 DNA is TGTGCCAGCAGTGAAGCAGGAGCAACAGGGTCCACTGCCTCCTACGAGCAGTACTTC. This sequence joins TRBV6-1 and TRBJ2-7; D perhaps matches TRBD1 (6 bases). CDR3 length: 19 residues. The V end was cut by 0 bases, the J end by 0 bases, with 21 bases between. CDR1 and CDR2 (germline): MNHNS, SASEGT.

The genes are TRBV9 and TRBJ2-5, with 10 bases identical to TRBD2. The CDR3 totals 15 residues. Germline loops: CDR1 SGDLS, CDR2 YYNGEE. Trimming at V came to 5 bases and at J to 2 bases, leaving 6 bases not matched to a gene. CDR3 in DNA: TGTGCCAGCAGTTATAGCGGGAGGTTACAAGAGACCCAGTACTTC. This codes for CASSYSGRLQETQYF.